These 17 T cell receptor beta chains share one sample of origin, sequenced in a study of CD4 and CD8 cells across lung adenocarcinoma regions. TCRdb passed the PCR reads through MiXCR, listing each CDR3 protein once. Of 24,000 or so distinct CDR3 sequences detected, about 50% appear once; the ten largest clones hold 20% to 25%. Sequencing was done on a sample of CD4+ T cells from the center of a lung tumor. These receptors were taken from a male donor with lung adenocarcinoma. The CD4 and CD8 labels of this study may be unreliable.

This clonotype counts as large. V usage is TRBV10-1 and J usage is TRBJ2-7; D unclear. Per the germline V gene, CDR1 is WNHNN and CDR2 is SYGVQD (reference sequence). The ends were cut back, 2 bases at V and 2 bases at J, with 4 bases in the middle. The CDR3 sequence is 12 residues long. The CDR3 protein is CASSEPTYEQYF. The CDR3 nucleotides are TGCGCCAGCAGTGAGCCCACCTACGAGCAGTACTTC.

This clonotype was seen more than once but under ten times. The chain joins TRBV12-3 or TRBV12-4 to TRBJ2-5; 10 bases agree with TRBD1. The CDR3 is 14 residues long. V dropped 6 bases and J dropped 11; count of bases not matched to a gene: 12. The CDR3 is CASSKRDRGPEQYF. The CDR3 nucleotides are TGTGCCAGCAGCAAGCGGGACAGGGGCCCAGAGCAGTACTTC.

As regards this clonotype: Germline and junction disagree at one end, which may indicate a read error. The CDR3 loop reads CASIAGALGTEELYF. DNA for the CDR3: TGTGCCAGCATAGCGGGAGCGCTTGGCACAGAGGAGCTGTATTTT. V and J are TRBV27 and TRBJ2-2, with TRBD2 identical over 9 bases. Germline V gives CDR1 MNHEY, CDR2 SMNVEV (reference sequence). CDR3 length equals 15 residues.

This chain links TRBV7-2 with TRBJ2-5; the D gene is possibly TRBD1 (5 bases). The better agreement between TRBJ2-7 and the DNA end casts doubt on the J call. Per the germline V gene, CDR1 is SGHTA and CDR2 is FQGNSA. The CDR3 runs 14 residues. CDR3 sequence: CASSPPPDNYEQYF. As DNA, the CDR3 is TGTGCCAGCAGCCCGCCCCCGGACAATTACGAGCAGTACTTC.

DNA for the CDR3: TGCGCCAGCACCCCGGACAGGGGGCGCGACTATGGCTACACCTTC. Protein product: CASTPDRGRDYGYTF. V usage is TRBV5-1 and J usage is TRBJ1-2; 11 positions match TRBD1. The V segment lost 6 bases and the J segment 3 bases; nucleotides outside the gene matches: 7. Germline CDR1 and CDR2: SGHRS and YFSETQ. The CDR3 consists of 15 residues.

This clonotype was detected once. The chain recombines TRBV6-1 with TRBJ2-5, with TRBD1 identical over 7 bases. V lost 6 bases and J lost 5; bases outside the gene matches: 9. The CDR3 contains 14 residues. Germline V gives CDR1 MNHNS, CDR2 SASEGT. The CDR3: CASSSGTVGETQYF. The CDR3 bases are TGTGCCAGCAGCTCCGGGACAGTTGGCGAGACCCAGTACTTC.

Many counts were recorded for this clonotype. CDR3 DNA sequence: TGTGCCAGCGCAGGGGGATCCTATAGCACAGATACGCAGTATTTT. Translating it yields CASAGGSYSTDTQYF. The rearrangement uses TRBV6-5 and TRBJ2-3; 7 bases fit TRBD1. Germline V gene sequence: CDR1 MNHEY, CDR2 SVGAGI. J gave up 0 bases and V 8 bases, and 8 bases lay outside the gene matches. The CDR3 totals 15 residues.

Note on this clonotype: This may come from a read error, since a much larger clone is one base off. The rearrangement links TRBV27 to TRBJ2-1, with 7 bases aligning to TRBD2. Germline V gene sequence: CDR1 MNHEY, CDR2 SMNVEV (reference sequence). CDR3 length: 17 amino acids. J gave up 13 bases and V 6 bases, and 24 bases lay outside the gene matches. The CDR3, as DNA: TGTGCCAGCAGCTCTAACTCACGGCGGGAGTTAGGGGAGACCCAGTTCTTC. It yields the protein CASSSNSRRELGETQFF.

This chain joins TRBV27 and TRBJ2-3; 7 nucleotides align to TRBD2. The J segment lost 11 bases and the V segment lost 5 bases, leaving 22 bases of the junction unmatched. CDR3 length equals 17 residues. Germline V gene lookup returns CDR1 MNHEY and CDR2 SMNVEV (reference sequence). As DNA, the CDR3 is TGTGCCAGCAGTCCTGGCCGACTAGCTTCTGGGAAAGACATGCAGTATTTT. It encodes CASSPGRLASGKDMQYF.

This clonotype was detected only once. The genes are TRBV27 and TRBJ1-6; D possibly corresponds to TRBD1 (6 bases). CDR1 is MNHEY and CDR2 is SMNVEV in the germline V gene (reference sequence). The CDR3 covers 15 residues. Trimming removed 0 bases from V and 8 bases from J, with 11 bases in between. CDR3 in amino acids: CASSLSTAGDSPLHF. CDR3 nucleotides: TGTGCCAGCAGTTTATCGACGGCAGGGGATTCACCCCTCCACTTT.

In this sample, this clonotype turned up many times. V is TRBV6-4 and J is TRBJ2-6, with D perhaps assigned TRBD1 or TRBD2 (6 bases each). Trimming left V 6 bases short and J 4 bases short, with 13 bases between. The CDR3 runs to 15 residues. Germline V gene sequence: CDR1 MRHNA, CDR2 SNTAGT. The DNA of the CDR3 is TGTGCCAGCAGGCGTGGGGGGCCAGGGGCCAACGTCCTGACTTTC. This codes for CASRRGGPGANVLTF.

With regard to this clonotype: Compared with germline, one end of the junction differs, possibly owing to a read error. In DNA form, the CDR3 reads TGTGCCCGCAGACTCCAGGCTGTGATCACAGAGGCGCAGTATTTT. It yields the protein CARRLQAVITEAQYF. This chain joins TRBV6-1 and TRBJ2-2; no definite D call. The assigned J gene may be wrong: the sequence end matches TRBJ2-3 better. Germline CDR1 is MNHNS and CDR2 is SASEGT. The CDR3 spans 15 residues.

The chain recombines TRBV4-1 with TRBJ1-5; D is perhaps TRBD1 (6 bases). Germline assignment: CDR1 MGHRA and CDR2 YSYEKL. Trimming shortened V by 2 bases and J by 5 bases, and 13 bases separated the two germline ends. The CDR3 covers 15 residues. CDR3 sequence: CASSQTVQGHQPQHF. CDR3 sequence (DNA): TGCGCCAGCAGCCAAACGGTACAGGGTCATCAGCCCCAGCATTTT.

As for this clonotype: A read error may account for a junction end that differs from germline. This chain uses TRBV10-2 with TRBJ2-3; D call uncertain. Germline values: CDR1 WSHSY, CDR2 SAAADI. CDR3 length: 11 amino acids. The CDR3: CGSRVFETQYF. The CDR3 DNA is TGCGGGAGCCGTGTTTTCGAGACCCAGTATTTC.

CDR3 amino acids: CASSLAGAQDTQYF. CDR3 DNA sequence: TGTGCCAGCAGTCTAGCGGGAGCCCAAGATACGCAGTATTTT. The chain employs TRBV27 and TRBJ2-3; 10 bases match TRBD2. The length of the CDR3 is 14 residues. Germline V gene data show CDR1 as MNHEY and CDR2 as SMNVEV (reference sequence). The V and J ends lost 5 bases and 5 bases, in that order; junction bases with no gene match: 4.

Details on this clonotype: A read error may produce the germline difference seen at one junction end. The chain carries TRBV6-5 and TRBJ2-6, with D possibly being TRBD1 (5 bases). Germline V gives CDR1 MNHEY, CDR2 SVGAGI. The CDR3 loop spans 14 amino acids. In DNA, the CDR3 is TGTGCCAGCAGTTATAGTTCTGGGGCCAACGACCTGAATTTC. Its protein is CASSYSSGANDLNF.

This chain links TRBV12-5 with TRBJ2-3; the match to TRBD2 covers 9 bases. The CDR3 consists of 20 residues. CDR1 and CDR2 (germline): LGHNT, FRNRAP. V lost 0 bases, J lost 3 bases, and 16 bases stayed unmatched. Here the CDR3 reads CASGLVLARVRLADTDTQYF. In DNA, the CDR3 is TGTGCTAGTGGTTTGGTATTAGCTCGGGTGAGACTAGCGGATACAGATACGCAGTATTTT.